Below, one TCR beta chain is given with its context. Germline V gene data show CDR1 as ENHRY and CDR2 as SYGVKD. The CDR3 has 14 residues. V was cut by 6 bases and J by 0 bases, with 9 bases left in between. Data came from immunoSEQ multiplex PCR; TCRdb stores just in-frame clones and leaves some out. The table has a few hundred thousand clones, about nine tenths seen once; the top ten hold approximately 1.8%. This record belongs to a study of blood T cell repertoires in COVID-19. Source material: peripheral blood. This TCR came from a man aged 65 to 85 with acute or convalescent COVID-19. V is TRBV10-3 and J is TRBJ1-3, with D possibly TRBD1 on 6 matching bases. The chain's CDR3 is CAIRADSSGNTIYF. The CDR3 DNA reads as TGTGCCATCAGGGCGGACAGCTCTGGAAACACCATATATTTT.